This entry concerns a single T cell receptor beta chain. No antigen is known for it. No much larger clonotype is one base removed from it; base qualities were not supplied. This sample stems from a study of radiation and T cells in renal cell carcinoma (dated by TCRdb to 2018 to 2021). Regarding the research as a whole: Samples were obtained from a clinical trial, in which 15 Gy stereotactic body radiation therapy was delivered to primary renal cell carcinomas and nephrectomy was performed 4 weeks later. In total, 50 or so samples underwent TCR beta sequencing: some 25 tumors plus 27 peripheral blood samples. Across all 55 or so samples, 4,000,000 or so unique CDR3 nucleotide sequences encoding 2,658,974 unique CDR3 amino acid sequences were identified.

TCR beta libraries were generated from genomic DNA with the immunoSEQ kit, following the manufacturer's recommendations. For library preparation, a first multiplex PCR was performed with proprietary primers, followed by a second PCR in which unique barcodes were added, and bead cleanups were performed after each round. Each sample batch included a kit-provided positive control reaction and a negative control reaction. The final libraries were assessed on an Agilent 4200 TapeStation D1000 ScreenTape, pooled by volume, and quantified by qPCR. Sequencing was performed on an Illumina NextSeq500 with a MidOutput 150-cycle cartridge, and 156 Read1 and 15 Index1 cycles were run with kit custom primers. The pooled library was loaded at approximately 0.98 pM with about 20% PhiX control spiked in. The source study handled its data this way. Vendor-processed data were analyzed in R, and a clonotype was defined as all T cells sharing the same CDR3 nucleotide sequence. For clone abundance analyses, frequencies were normalized to the 10,000 most abundant clones in each sample. Public T cell clones, averaging fewer than five per sample, were removed before analysis. Tumor-enriched and baseline blood-enriched clonotypes were defined by at least a 32-fold difference in abundance between compartments. A beta-binomial differential abundance model was applied to find clonotypes that expanded or contracted between blood time points. Tumor-blood repertoire similarity was measured with the Baroni-Urbani and Buser coefficient, and groups were compared using two-tailed Wilcoxon tests in R. In TCRdb, the immuneACCESS table is reduced to in-frame sequences with V and J assigned. These tables do not hold every clone; where another copy was compared, an unresolved V gene accounts for under half, and the others remain unexplained. D and trimming were read from the DNA, whereas the V and J calls and clone size are those reported in that table. The sample has around 70,000 clones on record, 82% of them singletons. The ten biggest clones cover approximately 5% of the sample.

There are 13 amino acids in the CDR3, from cysteine to phenylalanine inclusive. The entry retains the CDR3 DNA only, 39 bases that are in frame from base 1. Compared with germline, V lacks 5 bases and J lacks 5 bases; bases without a gene match: 7. CDR1 SGHDT and CDR2 YYEEEE were looked up in the germline V gene. Sample time point, as interpreted from the label and publication: blood 2 weeks post-SBRT. This specimen's treatment or condition label, per the study, means: 15 Gy SBRT to primary tumor, nephrectomy 4 weeks later. To track tumor-enriched clonotypes, serial peripheral blood was sampled from radiation-treated patients at baseline and at 2 weeks and 4 weeks after SBRT. Every patient had renal cell carcinoma of clear cell pathology. The QIAamp DNA Blood Mini Kit (Qiagen) was used to prepare genomic DNA for TCR sequencing. Samples were included in the analyses only if all quality control checks were passed.

General conclusions and limits of the study: In blood, the top tumor clonotypes increased between baseline and 2 weeks post-radiation and then shrank by 4 weeks, which suggests that tumor-resident clones expanded only transiently. Because no pretreatment tumor biopsies were available, whether clonotypes were present in the tumor at baseline could not be determined. Because the trial had a single-armed design, the trial could not examine how radiation dose or scheduling affected the TCR repertoire. Blood repertoire dynamics were not followed beyond 4 weeks after treatment.

The origin of this receptor is a man in his sixties with renal cell carcinoma. In this chain, TRBV5-6 is recombined with TRBJ2-7; the central 7 bases match TRBD1. Sequences were derived from blood, sampled from a patient whose treatment included radiotherapy and nephrectomy. Here is the DNA: TGTGCCAGCAGGCCAGGGGGTGGGAACGAGCAGTACTTC. This codes for CASRPGGGNEQYF.